These 11 T cell receptor beta chains came from one sample sequenced in a study of T cells in Graves' hyperthyroidism and ophthalmopathy. RNA transcripts gave rise to amplified TCR beta CDR3 regions. Primed by the HTBI set, a first-round RT-PCR was run on the TCR CDR3. Via MiXCR, TCRdb re-called the multiplex PCR reads, giving one row per CDR3 protein. The sample lists about 640,000 distinct CDR3 sequences, 45% occurring once. The sample consisted of peripheral blood or thyroid tissue (not recorded which). The receptors derive from an adult man with Graves' disease, either hyperthyroidism or ophthalmopathy (not recorded which).

This clonotype was counted a few times. The gene calls are TRBV12-3 or TRBV12-4 and TRBJ1-6, with TRBD1 as a possible D gene (5 bases). This CDR3 has 13 residues. The CDR3, as DNA: TGTGCTAGTGCTACCCAGGGTGATTCACCCCTCCACTTT. The encoded protein is CASATQGDSPLHF.

This clonotype appeared a few times. The rearrangement uses TRBV19 and TRBJ1-1, with TRBD1 matching over 7 bases. Germline CDR1 is LNHDA and CDR2 is SQIVND (reference sequence). The V and J ends lost 4 bases and 0 bases, in that order; junction bases with no gene match: 5. The CDR3 loop spans 15 amino acids. The CDR3 sequence: CASSRQGQMNTEAFF. In DNA form, the CDR3 reads TGTGCCAGTAGTAGACAGGGCCAAATGAACACTGAAGCTTTCTTT. The variable domain in full, with the rest retrieved from reference TRBV19 and TRBJ1-1, is DGGITQSPKYLFRKEGQNVTLSCEQNLNHDAMYWYRQDPGQGLRLIYYSQIVNDFQKGDIAEGYSVSREKKESFPLTVTSAQKNPTAFYLCASSRQGQMNTEAFFGQGTRLTVV.

This clonotype was seen more than once but under ten times. The rearrangement joins TRBV5-1 to TRBJ1-3; D is perhaps TRBD1 (5 bases). The CDR3 covers 15 residues. V lost 4 bases, J lost 0 bases, and 11 bases lay in between. The germline CDR1 and CDR2 sequences are SGHRS and YFSETQ. Here the CDR3 DNA reads TGCGCCAGCAGCAAGGACAAGAGCTCTGGAAACACCATATATTTT. This translates into CASSKDKSSGNTIYF.

The sample holds many counts of this clonotype. The chain carries TRBV9 and TRBJ2-5; 7 bases are a match to TRBD2. Per the germline V gene, CDR1 is SGDLS and CDR2 is YYNGEE. CDR3 length: 14 amino acids. The ends lost 2 bases at V and 5 bases at J; junction bases unmatched: 6. This CDR3 reads CASSVAGVAETQYF. DNA for the CDR3: TGTGCCAGCAGCGTCGCGGGAGTGGCTGAGACCCAGTACTTC.

This clonotype has ten or more counts. This chain joins TRBV7-6 and TRBJ1-3; 7 bases fit TRBD1. In germline, CDR1 is SGHVS, CDR2 FNYEAQ. With 7 bases clipped from V and 2 bases from J, the junction kept 11 bases outside the gene matches. This CDR3 spans 16 amino acids. CDR3 sequence (DNA): TGTGCCAGCACGCCGGATAAAGACAGGGCTGGAAACACCATATATTTT. This translates into CASTPDKDRAGNTIYF.

This clonotype was detected ten times or more. This chain uses TRBV7-8 with TRBJ1-5, with D possibly matching TRBD1 (5 bases). The germline V and J ends were trimmed by 5 bases and 2 bases, with 19 bases remaining between them. CDR3 length equals 17 residues. Germline V CDR1 and CDR2: SGHVS, FQNEAQ. CDR3 in DNA: TGTGCCAGCAGCACCCGGCCCCAGGGAGGGGGCAATCAGCCCCAGCATTTT. Translation: CASSTRPQGGGNQPQHF. Supplemented by reference TRBV7-8 and TRBJ1-5, the full variable domain reads GAGVSQSPRYKVAKRGQDVALRCDPISGHVSLFWYQQALGQGPEFLTYFQNEAQLDKSGLPSDRFFAERPEGSVSTLKIQRTQQEDSAVYLCASSTRPQGGGNQPQHFGDGTRLSIL.

The rearrangement uses TRBV29-1 and TRBJ1-1, with D possibly TRBD1 on 5 matching bases. V lost 6 bases and J lost 3, with 14 bases in between. CDR3 length: 13 residues. CDR1 SQVTM and CDR2 ANQGSEA come from the germline V gene. The CDR3 nucleotides read TGCAGCGTGAAGACGGGAGGGGACACTGAAGCTTTCTTT. Translated, it gives CSVKTGGDTEAFF.

Ten or more counts support this clonotype. This chain links TRBV25-1 with TRBJ1-2; no clear D gene. In germline, CDR1 is MGHDK, CDR2 SYGVNS. The CDR3 is 13 amino acids. Trimming removed 7 bases at V and 2 bases at J, with 11 bases between. CDR3 sequence reads: CASTSSANYGYTF. The DNA for the CDR3 is TGTGCCAGCACATCGTCAGCCAACTATGGCTACACCTTC.

This clonotype came up many times. This chain joins TRBV7-8 and TRBJ2-7; D remains unclear. Germline V gene sequence: CDR1 SGHVS, CDR2 FQNEAQ. Trimming stripped 2 bases from V and 2 bases from J, with 7 bases between. The CDR3 covers 13 residues. The CDR3 region is CASSLSRTYEQYF. In nucleotides, the CDR3 is TGTGCCAGCAGCTTATCCCGAACCTACGAGCAGTACTTC.

In this sample, this clonotype turned up many times. The chain recombines TRBV5-1 with TRBJ1-1; D perhaps matches TRBD1 (6 bases). V lost 3 bases to trimming and J lost 3 bases, with 12 bases between them. The CDR3 has 14 residues. The germline V gene encodes CDR1 SGHRS and CDR2 YFSETQ. The CDR3 reads CASSSRGSDTEAFF. The CDR3 bases are TGCGCCAGCAGCTCCAGGGGTAGTGACACTGAAGCTTTCTTT.

This clonotype appeared a few times. The chain employs TRBV7-2 and TRBJ1-1, with D perhaps matching TRBD1 (6 bases). Germline lookup yields CDR1 SGHTA and CDR2 FQGNSA. V shed 5 bases and J shed 4 bases, with 23 bases lying between them. The CDR3 spans 17 residues. The CDR3 coding sequence is TGTGCCAGCAGCGTCCGAAGGGGGGCAGGGCTTTCCACTGAAGCTTTCTTT. This gives the protein CASSVRRGAGLSTEAFF.